The TCR beta chain under discussion was sequenced for a study of naive and memory T cell subsets. Notes on the study in general: Gini index rose across naive, CM, EM and EMRA in CD4 and CD8. Between naive and memory subsets, TCR abundance power law exponents differed.

In its sample, this clonotype was seen a few times. Its antigen is unknown. CDR1 is SGHVS and CDR2 is FQNEAQ in the germline V gene. V shed 3 bases and J shed 0 bases, with 9 bases lying between them. There are 15 residues in the CDR3. CD4+ T cell IFNgamma after overnight CMV lysate exposure gave donor CMV status. Cells stained for CD3, CD4, CD8, CD45RA and CD27 were sorted into four subsets. Two oligonucleotides, mixed equimolar, formed the beta constant-region primer covering TRBC1 and TRBC2. Nested alpha and beta constant-region primers with the SP2 primer drove four PCR rounds on ligated cDNA. MiXCR was run by TCRdb on the UMI-ligation and nested PCR reads, yielding one entry per CDR3 protein. The table lists 95,000 to 150,000 distinct CDR3 sequences, roughly 32% of them singletons, with 0.9% in the top ten.

The TCR was taken from a human donor in good health. This rearrangement joins TRBV7-8 to TRBJ2-4, with a possible D match to TRBD2 (5 bases). Source material: central memory CD4+ T cells from blood. The CDR3 reads CASSFRREAKNIQYF. The CDR3 bases are TGTGCCAGCAGCTTTCGACGGGAAGCCAAAAACATTCAGTACTTC.